This entry lists 18 T cell receptor beta chains sequenced from one sample in a study of blood T cell repertoires in COVID-19. Profiled with immunoSEQ multiplex PCR; TCRdb holds only in-frame clones, not every one. The sample gives 80,000 to 100,000 clones, over 75% of which show up once; 4.4% is in the top ten. The sample was peripheral blood. These receptors all stem from a man in his sixties with acute or convalescent COVID-19.

In this sample, this clone turned up a few times. CDR3 protein: CASSEWTSGSRLFF. The CDR3 DNA follows: TGTGCCAGCAGTGAATGGACTAGCGGGAGTAGGCTGTTCTTC. The chain recombines TRBV2 with TRBJ2-1, with 13 bases fitting TRBD2. CDR3 length equals 14 residues. J lost 15 bases, V lost 2 bases, and 7 bases had no gene match. In germline, CDR1 is SNHLY, CDR2 FYNNEI. The full variable domain, rest sourced from reference TRBV2 and TRBJ2-1, is EPEVTQTPSHQVTQMGQEVILRCVPISNHLYFYWYRQILGQKVEFLVSFYNNEISEKSEIFDDQFSVERPDGSNFTLKIRSTKLEDSAMYFCASSEWTSGSRLFFGPGTRLTVL.

The chain uses TRBV6-2 or TRBV6-3 and TRBJ2-2; 8 bases line up with TRBD1. The CDR3 is made up of 16 amino acids. Trimming cost V 3 bases and J 3 bases; bases outside gene matches: 6. Germline CDR1 reads MNHEY; CDR2 reads SVGEGT. CDR3 protein: CASSYSDRVYTGELFF. As DNA, the CDR3 is TGTGCCAGCAGTTATTCGGACAGGGTCTACACCGGGGAGCTGTTTTTT.

CDR3 in amino acids: CASSYSRQGTDEKLFF. The CDR3 DNA sequence: TGTGCCAGCAGTTACTCGCGGCAGGGGACGGATGAAAAACTGTTTTTT. The J gene is TRBJ1-4, the V gene TRBV6-5; tentative D call: TRBD1 (6 bases). The CDR3 length is 16 residues. Trimming took off 0 bases at V and 6 bases at J, with 14 bases between the two ends. Germline CDR1 MNHEY, CDR2 SVGAGI.

This chain connects TRBV4-1 to TRBJ2-3; 10 bases map to TRBD2. With V trimmed by 8 bases and J by 5 bases, 13 bases remained unmatched. The CDR3 extends over 16 amino acids. The germline V gene has CDR1 MGHRA and CDR2 YSYEKL. CDR3 loop: CASSELAGAGVDTQYF. The CDR3 DNA sequence: TGCGCCAGCTCCGAGCTAGCGGGAGCGGGAGTAGATACGCAGTATTTT.

The CDR3 sequence is CASRIQGATEAFF. The CDR3 coding sequence is TGTGCCAGCAGGATACAGGGGGCAACTGAAGCTTTCTTT. This rearrangement joins TRBV7-2 to TRBJ1-1; 9 nucleotides line up with TRBD1. The V and J ends lost 6 bases and 5 bases, in that order; junction bases with no gene match: 4. This CDR3 region has 13 residues. Germline CDR1 reads SGHTA; CDR2 reads FQGNSA.

J is TRBJ1-4 and V is TRBV4-1; D remains unclear. The V gene lost 3 bases and the J gene lost 0 bases, with 8 bases spanning the gap. Germline V gene lookup returns CDR1 MGHRA and CDR2 YSYEKL. The CDR3 is 15 amino acids. CDR3 loop: CASSQRSPTNEKLFF. For the CDR3, the DNA is TGCGCCAGCAGCCAGAGGTCCCCAACTAATGAAAAACTGTTTTTT.

The chain employs TRBV27 and TRBJ2-7, with 8 nucleotides matching TRBD1. Germline assignment: CDR1 MNHEY and CDR2 SMNVEV (reference sequence). CDR3 length: 13 residues. The ends lost 3 bases at V and 4 bases at J; junction bases unmatched: 2. The CDR3 nucleotides are TGTGCCAGCAGTTTGACAGGGGATTACGAGCAGTACTTC. Amino acids: CASSLTGDYEQYF.

This clone was picked up a small number of times. The chain carries TRBV6-2 or TRBV6-3 and TRBJ1-1, with D tentatively TRBD1 (6 bases). The CDR3 extends over 15 amino acids. Trimming took off 2 bases at V and 11 bases at J, with 21 bases between the two ends. Germline V lookup: CDR1 MNHEY, CDR2 SVGEGT. CDR3 amino acids: CASSYTRGQSLRAFF. In DNA, the CDR3 is TGTGCCAGCAGTTACACCCGAGGACAGAGCCTTCGGGCTTTCTTT.

This clone has only one observation. The rearrangement joins TRBV30 to TRBJ1-4, with D possibly being TRBD1 (6 bases). The CDR3 sequence is 11 residues long. Germline CDR1 and CDR2: GTSNPN and SVGIG (reference sequence). The V end lost 2 bases, the J end lost 16 bases, and 14 bases lay between the germline ends. The CDR3 here is CAWSSGTQAFF. For the CDR3, the DNA is TGTGCCTGGAGTTCGGGGACACAAGCGTTTTTT.

Here the CDR3 reads CASSLIGRTSVYNEQFF. Written as DNA, the CDR3 is TGTGCCAGCAGCTTAATAGGCCGGACTAGCGTCTACAATGAGCAGTTCTTC. The chain links TRBV7-2 to TRBJ2-1, with 9 positions matching TRBD2. There are 17 residues in the CDR3. Trimming removed 2 bases from V and 3 bases from J; junction bases left unmatched: 8. The germline CDR1 and CDR2 sequences are SGHTA and FQGNSA.

The rearrangement joins TRBV3-1 (or the pseudogene TRBV3-2) to TRBJ2-7, with D perhaps matching TRBD2 (5 bases). The germline V and J ends were trimmed by 1 base and 5 bases, with 12 bases remaining between them. The CDR3 has 14 residues. CDR1 is LGHDT, CDR2 YNNKEL, per germline (reference sequence). CDR3 protein: CASSQGESRDEQYF. CDR3 coding DNA: TGTGCCAGCAGCCAAGGGGAGTCCCGGGACGAGCAGTACTTC.

The table lists this clone with a count of one. The V call is TRBV24-1, the J call TRBJ2-2, with D perhaps matching TRBD1 (6 bases). The length of the CDR3 is 13 residues. Germline CDR1 KGHDR, CDR2 SFDVKD. Trimming took 7 bases from V and 2 from J, leaving 7 bases between them. The CDR3 sequence is CATRDSNTGELFF. CDR3 coding DNA: TGTGCCACCAGGGACAGTAACACCGGGGAGCTGTTTTTT.

The chain recombines TRBV4-1 with TRBJ1-1; D uncertain. Germline-derived CDR1 and CDR2 are MGHRA and YSYEKL. The CDR3 sequence is 18 residues long. The V gene lost 3 bases and the J gene lost 0 bases, with 20 bases spanning the gap. CDR3: CASSQGLLRRTLNTEAFF. CDR3 bases: TGCGCCAGCAGCCAGGGCTTGTTGCGCAGAACCTTGAACACTGAAGCTTTCTTT.

The chain is built from TRBV3-1 (or the pseudogene TRBV3-2) and TRBJ2-3; D is undetermined. Germline V lookup: CDR1 LGHDT, CDR2 YNNKEL (reference sequence). V lost 4 bases and J lost 4, with 6 bases in between. The CDR3 is made up of 12 amino acids. For the CDR3, the DNA is TGTGCCAGCAGCCCCGAGTCAGATACGCAGTATTTT. Amino acid sequence: CASSPESDTQYF.

The CDR3 protein is CASRAYSSYNEQFF. Written as DNA, the CDR3 is TGTGCCAGCAGAGCCTATAGCTCCTACAATGAGCAGTTCTTC. The chain employs TRBV6-5 and TRBJ2-1; D call uncertain. The V gene lost 6 bases and the J gene lost 0 bases, with 9 bases spanning the gap. The CDR3 has 14 residues. Germline CDR1 MNHEY, CDR2 SVGAGI.

This clone was detected only a few times. Here the CDR3 DNA reads TGCGCCAGCAGCCAAGATGAAGTAGTGGGAAACACCATATATTTT. Translated, it gives CASSQDEVVGNTIYF. V usage is TRBV4-1 and J usage is TRBJ1-3; D ambiguous. V lost 0 bases, J lost 4 bases, and 10 bases lay in between. The CDR3 extends over 15 amino acids. The germline CDR1 and CDR2 sequences are MGHRA and YSYEKL.

The chain couples TRBV7-2 to TRBJ2-1, with 9 bases identical to TRBD1. CDR1 is SGHTA and CDR2 is FQGNSA in the germline V gene. The CDR3 loop spans 15 amino acids. V lost 5 bases, J lost 7 bases, and 9 bases stayed unmatched. Here the CDR3 reads CASSRTGTGINEQFF. In DNA form, the CDR3 reads TGTGCCAGCAGCCGGACCGGGACAGGGATTAATGAGCAGTTCTTC.

A note on this clone: Germline and junction disagree at one end, which may indicate a read error. The chain has TRBV19 and TRBJ2-1; 7 nucleotides agree with TRBD2. Germline CDR1 and CDR2: LNHDA and SQIVND (reference sequence). The CDR3 spans 15 residues. The DNA of the CDR3 is TGTGCCAATAGTTTCGGCGGGAGCTCCTACAATGAGCAGTTCTTC. Translation gives CANSFGGSSYNEQFF.